Listed below are T cell receptor beta chains from one sample, sequenced in a study of blood T cell repertoires in COVID-19. Libraries were prepared by immunoSEQ multiplex PCR; TCRdb keeps only in-frame clonotypes and omits some of them. The table has some 200,000 clones, over 75% seen once; the top ten hold about 5%. The sample was peripheral blood. The receptors were gathered from a woman between 40 and 50 years old with acute or convalescent COVID-19. Each CDR3 is given with its conserved first and last residue. D genes are given only for firm matches. Clone size is shown for a subset of rows, as once, few, many or a class of expanded clone.

abundance: .
v_gene: TRBV4-2
j_gene: TRBJ2-3
d_gene: TRBD2
CDR3nt: TGTGCCAGCAGCCTAAAGACCCGGACTAGCGGGGGGGGTAGCACAGATACGCAGTATTTT
CDR3aa: CASSLKTRTSGGGSTDTQYF

abundance: .
v_gene: TRBV29-1
j_gene: TRBJ1-2
d_gene: .
CDR3nt: TGCAGCGTTGCTCGCTCTGTCAGGTCGGATGGCTACACCTTC
CDR3aa: CSVARSVRSDGYTF

abundance: .
v_gene: TRBV6-1
j_gene: TRBJ1-2
d_gene: .
CDR3nt: TGTGCCAGCAGTGAAAGTCTTGCTAGGCAAGACTATGGCTACACCTTC
CDR3aa: CASSESLARQDYGYTF

abundance: .
v_gene: TRBV6-2/TRBV6-3
j_gene: TRBJ2-1
d_gene: .
CDR3nt: TGTGCCAGCAGTTACTCGGGGGGGCGGAATGAGCAGTTCTTC
CDR3aa: CASSYSGGRNEQFF

abundance: .
v_gene: TRBV29-1
j_gene: TRBJ1-1
d_gene: .
CDR3nt: TGCAGCGTCGTACGGGGTAACATGAACACTGAAGCTTTCTTT
CDR3aa: CSVVRGNMNTEAFF

abundance: .
v_gene: TRBV11-1
j_gene: TRBJ2-3
d_gene: TRBD1
CDR3nt: TGTGCCAGCAGGGTGACAGGGGCGCTCTTAGATACGCAGTATTTT
CDR3aa: CASRVTGALLDTQYF

abundance: .
v_gene: TRBV11-3
j_gene: TRBJ1-1
d_gene: .
CDR3nt: TGTGCCAGCAGCTTTAACAGGGTAGCTGAAGCTTTCTTT
CDR3aa: CASSFNRVAEAFF

abundance: .
v_gene: TRBV19
j_gene: TRBJ1-1
d_gene: TRBD1
CDR3nt: TGTGCCAGTAGTTCACAGGGGGCTGAAGCTTTCTTT
CDR3aa: CASSSQGAEAFF

abundance: .
v_gene: TRBV27
j_gene: TRBJ2-3
d_gene: TRBD1
CDR3nt: TGTGCCAGCAGTCCGACACCCCCGGGACAGGGTCCCGATACGCAGTATTTT
CDR3aa: CASSPTPPGQGPDTQYF

abundance: .
v_gene: TRBV20-1
j_gene: TRBJ1-4
d_gene: .
CDR3nt: TGCAGTGCTACTCGTAATGAAAAACTGTTTTTT
CDR3aa: CSATRNEKLFF

abundance: .
v_gene: TRBV25-1
j_gene: TRBJ2-2
d_gene: .
CDR3nt: TGTGCCAGCAGTGCCCGGAACACCGGGGAGCTGTTTTTT
CDR3aa: CASSARNTGELFF

abundance: many
v_gene: TRBV30
j_gene: TRBJ2-5
d_gene: .
CDR3nt: TGTGCCTGGAGTGCCAAGGGGGGACAGTCAAAGACCCAGTACTTC
CDR3aa: CAWSAKGGQSKTQYF

abundance: .
v_gene: TRBV6-4
j_gene: TRBJ2-1
d_gene: TRBD2
CDR3nt: TGTGCCAGCAGTCCCGGGACTAGCGGGGCCGCTGAGCAGTTCTTC
CDR3aa: CASSPGTSGAAEQFF

abundance: .
v_gene: TRBV7-2
j_gene: TRBJ2-2
d_gene: .
CDR3nt: TGTGCCAGCAGCACAACAGCCGGGGAGCTGTTTTTT
CDR3aa: CASSTTAGELFF

abundance: once
v_gene: TRBV6-5
j_gene: TRBJ1-2
d_gene: TRBD1
CDR3nt: TGTGCCAGCAGTTACTCCCGACAGGGGGTTAACTATGGCTACACCTTC
CDR3aa: CASSYSRQGVNYGYTF

abundance: .
v_gene: TRBV7-9
j_gene: TRBJ1-1
d_gene: .
CDR3nt: TGTGCCAGCAGCTTGCCATTACGGGGGAGCACTGAAGCTTTCTTT
CDR3aa: CASSLPLRGSTEAFF

abundance: .
v_gene: TRBV2
j_gene: TRBJ1-5
d_gene: TRBD1
CDR3nt: TGTGCCAGCAGGAGGACAGGGGGGCTGCCCCAGCATTTT
CDR3aa: CASRRTGGLPQHF

abundance: .
v_gene: TRBV18
j_gene: TRBJ2-1
d_gene: .
CDR3nt: TGTGCCAGCTCACCCGGGGGCTACAATGAGCAGTTCTTC
CDR3aa: CASSPGGYNEQFF